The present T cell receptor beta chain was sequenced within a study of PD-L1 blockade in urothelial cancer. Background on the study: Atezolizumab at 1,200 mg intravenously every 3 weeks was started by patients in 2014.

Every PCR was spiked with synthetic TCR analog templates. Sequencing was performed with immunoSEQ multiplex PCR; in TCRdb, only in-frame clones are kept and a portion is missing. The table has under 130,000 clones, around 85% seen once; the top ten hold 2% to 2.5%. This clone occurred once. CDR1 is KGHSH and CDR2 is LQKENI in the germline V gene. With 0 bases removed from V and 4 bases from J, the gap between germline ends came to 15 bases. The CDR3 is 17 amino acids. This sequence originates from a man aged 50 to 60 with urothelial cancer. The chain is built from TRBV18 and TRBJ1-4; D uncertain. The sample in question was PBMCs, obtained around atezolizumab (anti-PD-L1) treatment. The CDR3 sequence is CASSPPIGGDGNEKLFF. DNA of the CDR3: TGTGCCAGCTCACCACCAATAGGCGGGGATGGTAATGAAAAACTGTTTTTT.